The 25 T cell receptor beta chains below all came from one sample that was sequenced in a study of blood T cell repertoires in COVID-19. TCRdb's copy holds only in-frame clones and misses some; the assay was immunoSEQ multiplex PCR. The table lists under 250,000 clones, around nine tenths of them singletons. Sequenced sample: peripheral blood. The receptors were gathered from a woman in her fifties or sixties with acute or convalescent COVID-19.

The chain has TRBV4-2 and TRBJ2-1; perhaps TRBD2 as D (5 bases). Germline values: CDR1 LGHNA, CDR2 YNFKEQ. Deletions cut 0 bases from V and 3 bases from J, with 15 bases between. CDR3 size: 17 residues. The CDR3 DNA reads TGTGCCAGCAGCCAAGATGGACGGCGGGTCGGCTACAATGAGCAGTTCTTC. This translates into CASSQDGRRVGYNEQFF.

J is TRBJ2-7 and V is TRBV5-5, with 8 positions matching TRBD1. With 4 bases clipped from V and 2 bases from J, the junction kept 5 bases outside the gene matches. Germline V gene lookup returns CDR1 SGHKS and CDR2 YYEKEE (reference sequence). The CDR3 loop spans 14 amino acids. The DNA of the CDR3 is TGTGCCAGCAGCCCAGGGACAGGAACCTACGAGCAGTACTTC. Its translation is CASSPGTGTYEQYF.

This rearrangement joins TRBV24-1 to TRBJ1-5; TRBD1 aligns across 8 bases. V was clipped by 9 bases and J by 7 bases; unmatched bases: 10. Looked up from germline, CDR1 is KGHDR and CDR2 is SFDVKD. There are 14 residues in the CDR3. For the CDR3, the DNA is TGTGCCACCTCCGGGACAGGCCCAGCCCAGCCCCAGCATTTT. The encoded protein is CATSGTGPAQPQHF.

V usage is TRBV3-1 (or the pseudogene TRBV3-2) and J usage is TRBJ1-1, with D perhaps TRBD1 (5 bases). Germline lookup yields CDR1 LGHDT and CDR2 YNNKEL (reference sequence). This CDR3 region has 16 residues. V dropped 3 bases and J dropped 7 bases, with 21 bases sitting between them. In DNA, the CDR3 is TGTGCCAGCAGCCACCGAGTCAGCTTCCGGGGGGATGAAGCTTTCTTT. Protein product: CASSHRVSFRGDEAFF.

The rearrangement joins TRBV3-1 (or the pseudogene TRBV3-2) to TRBJ1-5; D gene ambiguous. The CDR3 runs to 14 residues. CDR1 and CDR2 (germline): LGHDT, YNNKEL (reference sequence). V was cut by 0 bases and J by 1 base, with 4 bases left in between. CDR3 bases: TGTGCCAGCAGCCAAGAGCTAAGCAATCAGCCCCAGCATTTT. Protein: CASSQELSNQPQHF.

This chain links TRBV7-2 with TRBJ1-1, with D possibly matching TRBD1 (6 bases). CDR3 size: 15 residues. Germline CDR1 reads SGHTA; CDR2 reads FQGNSA. The ends were cut back, 1 base at V and 3 bases at J, with 12 bases in the middle. The DNA for the CDR3 is TGTGCCAGCAGCTTAGACCAGGGGAGGGACACTGAAGCTTTCTTT. This gives the protein CASSLDQGRDTEAFF.

The chain carries TRBV18 and TRBJ1-1, with D possibly being TRBD1 (6 bases). The germline CDR1 and CDR2 sequences are KGHSH and LQKENI. V was clipped by 4 bases and J by 5 bases, with 14 bases between them. This CDR3 has 14 residues. CDR3 amino acids: CASSLRTAVTEAFF. CDR3 coding DNA: TGTGCCAGCTCACTACGGACAGCGGTTACTGAAGCTTTCTTT.

This clone has just a few counts. This CDR3 reads CASSMWRPDEKLFF. DNA of the CDR3: TGTGCCAGTAGTATGTGGAGGCCGGATGAAAAACTGTTTTTT. The genes are TRBV19 and TRBJ1-4; the D is unclear. V lost 3 bases and J 6 bases, leaving 11 bases between the germline ends. The CDR3 totals 14 residues. Per the germline V gene, CDR1 is LNHDA and CDR2 is SQIVND (reference sequence).

This chain links TRBV28 with TRBJ1-1; no definite D call. Trimming stripped 3 bases from V and 3 bases from J, with 5 bases between. The CDR3 sequence is 12 residues long. Germline assignment: CDR1 MDHEN and CDR2 SYDVKM. Here the CDR3 reads CASSLPDTEAFF. CDR3 DNA sequence: TGTGCCAGCAGTTTGCCGGACACTGAAGCTTTCTTT.

The chain uses TRBV19 and TRBJ2-1; perhaps TRBD1 as D (5 bases). V shed 1 base and J shed 10 bases, with 20 bases lying between them. Germline V gives CDR1 LNHDA, CDR2 SQIVND (reference sequence). This CDR3 has 16 amino acids. The CDR3 sequence is CASSIGRGGTLWEQFF. In DNA, the CDR3 is TGTGCCAGTAGTATAGGAAGGGGCGGAACCCTATGGGAGCAGTTCTTC.

The chain uses TRBV7-2 and TRBJ1-1, with D uncertain. CDR1 is SGHTA, CDR2 FQGNSA, per germline. The CDR3 spans 14 residues. V gave up 1 base and J gave up 4 bases, with 10 bases separating them. CDR3 bases: TGTGCCAGCAGCTTAGGAGGTGGCGGCACTGAAGCTTTCTTT. Translating it yields CASSLGGGGTEAFF.

This rearrangement joins TRBV11-2 to TRBJ2-7; 7 positions match TRBD1. CDR1 is SGHAT and CDR2 is FQNNGV in the germline V gene. The V segment lost 6 bases and the J segment 3 bases; nucleotides outside the gene matches: 11. This CDR3 has 15 amino acids. CDR3 residues: CASSNTGTANYEQYF. CDR3 nucleotides: TGTGCCAGCAGTAACACGGGGACAGCGAACTACGAGCAGTACTTC.

This clone came up once. The sample contains more than one DNA sequence encoding this CDR3. The gene calls are TRBV19 and TRBJ1-4; D is unresolved. The CDR3 sequence is 14 residues long. V was pared by 3 bases and J by 0 bases, with 5 bases between. Germline assignment: CDR1 LNHDA and CDR2 SQIVND (reference sequence). Here the CDR3 reads CASSISATNEKLFF. The DNA for the CDR3 is TGTGCCAGTAGTATCAGTGCAACTAATGAAAAACTGTTTTTT.

V and J are TRBV10-3 and TRBJ1-6; D might be TRBD1 (5 bases). Looked up from germline, CDR1 is ENHRY and CDR2 is SYGVKD. Trimming removed 2 bases from V and 5 bases from J, with 7 bases in between. The CDR3 contains 14 residues. CDR3 DNA: TGTGCCATCAGTGAGAGGGGTAATAATTCACCCCTCCACTTT. This codes for CAISERGNNSPLHF.

This chain links TRBV5-6 with TRBJ2-2; D might be TRBD2 (5 bases). This CDR3 has 16 residues. The V and J ends lost 2 bases and 4 bases respectively, with 15 bases between them. Per germline, CDR1 SGHDT and CDR2 YYEEEE. The CDR3 loop reads CASSFPKGGGTGELFF. As DNA, the CDR3 is TGTGCCAGCAGCTTTCCCAAGGGCGGAGGCACCGGGGAGCTGTTTTTT.

The chain carries TRBV19 and TRBJ2-6; D possibly corresponds to TRBD1 (6 bases). Germline CDR1 reads LNHDA; CDR2 reads SQIVND (reference sequence). Trimming pared 7 bases from V and 2 bases from J, leaving 15 bases between. The CDR3 length is 16 residues. The CDR3 nucleotides read TGTGCCAGTACCATTCCGCAGGGGACTGGGGCCAACGTCCTGACTTTC. Translating gives CASTIPQGTGANVLTF.

This clone was detected once. The J gene is TRBJ2-5, the V gene TRBV6-2 or TRBV6-3; possibly TRBD2 for D (6 bases). Germline V gene data show CDR1 as MNHEY and CDR2 as SVGEGT. With 2 bases removed from V and 7 bases from J, the gap between germline ends came to 20 bases. There are 16 residues in the CDR3. The CDR3 region is CASSYEAAILGGTQYF. CDR3 nucleotides: TGTGCCAGCAGTTACGAAGCGGCCATCCTCGGGGGGACCCAGTACTTC.

The rearrangement joins TRBV11-2 to TRBJ2-7; 11 nucleotides line up with TRBD2. Losses at the gene ends were 4 bases for V and 3 bases for J; bases not matched to a gene: 5. The CDR3 has 15 residues. Germline CDR1 SGHAT, CDR2 FQNNGV. Written as DNA, the CDR3 is TGTGCCAGCAGCTCGCCGGGACTAGCGGTCTACGAGCAGTACTTC. Translating it yields CASSSPGLAVYEQYF.

The V call is TRBV5-1, the J call TRBJ2-7, with 9 bases matching TRBD1. This CDR3 has 15 amino acids. Germline CDR1 SGHRS, CDR2 YFSETQ. V was pared by 3 bases and J by 2 bases, with 6 bases of the junction left unmatched. CDR3 sequence: CASSSPGTGTYEQYF. Here the CDR3 DNA reads TGCGCCAGCAGCTCCCCCGGGACAGGGACCTACGAGCAGTACTTC. Full variable domain (missing parts from reference TRBV5-1 and TRBJ2-7): KAGVTQTPRYLIKTRGQQVTLSCSPISGHRSVSWYQQTPGQGLQFLFEYFSETQRNKGNFPGRFSGRQFSNSRSEMNVSTLELGDSALYLCASSSPGTGTYEQYFGPGTRLTVT.

This clone has just a few counts. The chain combines TRBV6-5 with TRBJ1-1; D ambiguous. This CDR3 contains 13 residues. The V end was cut by 7 bases, the J end by 0 bases, with 9 bases between. Germline V CDR1 and CDR2: MNHEY, SVGAGI. Here the CDR3 reads CASTQTLNTEAFF. The CDR3 nucleotides read TGTGCCAGCACCCAGACACTGAACACTGAAGCTTTCTTT.

The chain has TRBV18 and TRBJ2-7, with 7 nucleotides matching TRBD2. Germline lookup yields CDR1 KGHSH and CDR2 LQKENI. The CDR3 contains 13 residues. V lost 8 bases and J lost 5; bases outside the gene matches: 9. The CDR3 bases are TGTGCCAGCACATTAGCGGGCACGGACGAGCAGTACTTC. Translating it yields CASTLAGTDEQYF.

The gene calls are TRBV19 and TRBJ2-5; tentatively, D is TRBD2 (6 bases). Germline V CDR1 and CDR2: LNHDA, SQIVND (reference sequence). The CDR3 is 16 amino acids. V dropped 2 bases and J dropped 2 bases, with 15 bases sitting between them. CDR3 amino acids: CASSIRPRGTQETQYF. The CDR3 region has the DNA TGTGCCAGTAGTATACGTCCGCGGGGCACTCAAGAGACCCAGTACTTC.

This clone was counted a single time. The conserved phenylalanine or tryptophan normally closing the CDR3 is absent here, so this likely arose from a read error. Because the CDR3's place on the DNA is in doubt, the DNA is left out and the CDR3 is given as listed by TCRdb. This chain connects TRBV4-2 to TRBJ2-4; TRBD1 is the table's D call, not checked against the DNA. Germline V gene lookup returns CDR1 LGHNA and CDR2 YNFKEQ. The CDR3 is made up of 11 amino acids, end residues included. The CDR3 protein is CASSQVNEVQS.

V is TRBV11-2 and J is TRBJ2-5; 9 bases are shared with TRBD2. The CDR3 is 17 amino acids. With V trimmed by 3 bases and J by 4 bases, 12 bases remained unmatched. Per the germline V gene, CDR1 is SGHAT and CDR2 is FQNNGV. The CDR3 spells CASSFTDRLAVGETQYF. CDR3 DNA sequence: TGTGCCAGCAGCTTCACGGACCGACTAGCGGTCGGAGAGACCCAGTACTTC.

This clone was detected a few times. The chain combines TRBV23-1 with TRBJ1-4, with D hard to call. TRBV23-1 is an open reading frame whose function is uncertain. The CDR3 runs 15 residues. The V and J ends lost 4 bases and 8 bases respectively, with 17 bases between them. Written as DNA, the CDR3 is TGCGCCAGCAGTCGTCGGATTGGACTTGGAGAAAAACTGTTTTTT. This translates into CASSRRIGLGEKLFF.